This TCR beta chain was sequenced during a study of PD-L1 blockade in urothelial cancer. In the study overall: Between 0 and 3 prior chemotherapy regimens had been given to patients.

Study outcomes and limitations: At the 3-week point, tumor-associated blood clones expanded more in durable-benefit patients.

Assay used: immunoSEQ multiplex PCR; TCRdb lists only in-frame clones, some missing. The sample has around 110,000 clones, 75% to 90% seen once. Of note for this clone: Its target is not known.

The time point: peripheral blood 6 weeks after treatment start. It was locally advanced or metastatic urothelial carcinoma that patients had. This clonotype was sampled from a man aged 55 to 69 with urothelial cancer. Source: PBMCs, taken around atezolizumab (anti-PD-L1) treatment.

CDR3 nucleotides: TGTGCCAGCAGCTTAGGAGCGGGGGGTTCCTCCTACGAGCAGTACTTC. Translated: CASSLGAGGSSYEQYF. This rearrangement joins TRBV7-3 to TRBJ2-7, with 9 bases matching TRBD2. The CDR3 runs 16 residues. The V segment lost 2 bases and the J segment 0 bases; nucleotides outside the gene matches: 5. Germline values: CDR1 SGHTA, CDR2 FQGTGA.